The entry that follows covers one T cell receptor beta chain sequence. TCRdb's table, derived via immunoSEQ multiplex PCR, lists solely in-frame clones and lacks some. This table has about 190,000 clones, 84% appearing once. This sample stems from a study of blood T cell repertoires in COVID-19. At the level of the study: Italy, Spain and the United States were the sources of the convalescent and acute COVID-19 samples.

The CDR3 runs to 17 residues. Germline V CDR1 and CDR2: MNHEY, SMNVEV (reference sequence). The J segment lost 6 bases and the V segment lost 6 bases, leaving 14 bases of the junction unmatched. The chain joins TRBV27 to TRBJ2-3; 11 bases line up with TRBD2. Sample: peripheral blood. This receptor was identified in a human donor in a cohort sampled during active COVID-19. As DNA, the CDR3 is TGTGCCAGCAGGAGATTTTGGACTAGCGGGTTTACGGATACGCAGTATTTT. Translating it yields CASRRFWTSGFTDTQYF.